This entry lists 26 T cell receptor beta chains sequenced from one sample in a study of cytomegalovirus exposure and HLA in healthy donors. Amplification used 60 Vbeta primers and 13 Jbeta primers. Produced via immunoSEQ multiplex PCR; TCRdb's table is partial and in-frame only. The data hold more than 100,000 clones, with over 80% observed a single time. Source material: PBMCs. The receptors were sampled from a man aged 40-49 years in good health and CMV-seronegative.

This clone was detected a few times. V usage is TRBV30 and J usage is TRBJ2-3; D possibly corresponds to TRBD2 (6 bases). Germline CDR1 is GTSNPN and CDR2 is SVGIG (reference sequence). The length of the CDR3 is 14 residues. Trimming cost V 5 bases and J 0 bases, with 12 bases left between them. The CDR3 reads CAWDSGTSTDTQYF. CDR3 DNA: TGTGCCTGGGATAGCGGAACTAGCACAGATACGCAGTATTTT.

DNA of the CDR3: TGTGCCAGCAGCCAGAAGAGGTTTCTCAGCTCCTACAATGAGCAGTTCTTC. This encodes CASSQKRFLSSYNEQFF. The chain joins TRBV7-2 to TRBJ2-1; D ambiguous. The germline CDR1 and CDR2 sequences are SGHTA and FQGNSA. V was cut by 5 bases and J by 0 bases, with 17 bases left in between. The CDR3 sequence is 17 residues long.

The chain carries TRBV5-6 and TRBJ2-1, with D possibly TRBD2 on 5 matching bases. Germline V gene sequence: CDR1 SGHDT, CDR2 YYEEEE. The germline V and J ends were trimmed by 0 bases and 7 bases, with 14 bases remaining between them. The CDR3 has 15 residues. This CDR3 is CASSLGTDPGNEQFF. The CDR3 DNA sequence: TGTGCCAGCAGCTTGGGGACGGACCCGGGAAATGAGCAGTTCTTC.

CDR3 protein: CASSDLYSNQPQHF. The CDR3 DNA follows: TGTGCCAGCAGTGATTTATATAGCAATCAGCCCCAGCATTTT. The chain uses TRBV2 and TRBJ1-5; no clear D gene. The V end lost 3 bases, the J end lost 0 bases, and 6 bases lay between the germline ends. Germline V gene data show CDR1 as SNHLY and CDR2 as FYNNEI. This CDR3 is built from 14 residues.

The chain joins TRBV5-1 to TRBJ1-2; TRBD1 matches at 7 bases. The CDR3 covers 12 residues. CDR1 is SGHRS and CDR2 is YFSETQ in the germline V gene. V was pared by 4 bases and J by 7 bases, with 4 bases of the junction left unmatched. The CDR3 DNA reads as TGCGCCAGCAGCGGTGGACAGGTTGGCTACACCTTC. Amino acids: CASSGGQVGYTF.

The chain links TRBV11-2 to TRBJ2-7; 10 nucleotides align to TRBD2. Germline-derived CDR1 and CDR2 are SGHAT and FQNNGV. Trimming removed 5 bases from V and 2 bases from J; junction bases left unmatched: 6. CDR3 size: 15 residues. In nucleotides, the CDR3 is TGTGCCAGCAGCCATGGACTAGCGGCACCCTACGAGCAGTACTTC. Translated, it gives CASSHGLAAPYEQYF.

The chain carries TRBV10-2 and TRBJ1-5, with a possible D match to TRBD1 (5 bases). Trimming removed 2 bases at V and 2 bases at J, with 13 bases between. Germline V CDR1 and CDR2: WSHSY, SAAADI. The CDR3 covers 16 residues. Here the CDR3 reads CASSEGVTEGNQPQHF. In DNA form, the CDR3 reads TGCGCCAGCAGTGAGGGGGTGACAGAGGGCAATCAGCCCCAGCATTTT.

The chain joins TRBV4-3 to TRBJ2-7; 10 nucleotides agree with TRBD1. Germline V CDR1 and CDR2: LGHNA, YSLEER. V dropped 2 bases and J dropped 5; count of bases not matched to a gene: 9. CDR3 length equals 16 residues. The CDR3 nucleotides read TGCGCCAGCAGCCAAAGACGGGGACAGGGGAGCGACGAGCAGTACTTC. This encodes CASSQRRGQGSDEQYF.

As for this clone: Other DNA sequences within the sample encode an identical CDR3. CDR3 residues: CASKGQAFYEQYF. The CDR3 DNA sequence: TGTGCCAGCAAGGGGCAAGCGTTCTACGAGCAGTACTTC. This chain joins TRBV2 and TRBJ2-7; D may be TRBD1 (5 bases). This CDR3 spans 13 amino acids. CDR1 and CDR2 from the germline V gene are SNHLY and FYNNEI. The V and J ends lost 7 bases and 3 bases respectively, with 13 bases between them. Combining the CDR3 with reference TRBV2 and TRBJ2-7 gives the whole variable domain EPEVTQTPSHQVTQMGQEVILRCVPISNHLYFYWYRQILGQKVEFLVSFYNNEISEKSEIFDDQFSVERPDGSNFTLKIRSTKLEDSAMYFCASKGQAFYEQYFGPGTRLTVT.

In its sample, this clone was seen once. V usage is TRBV4-2 and J usage is TRBJ1-2, with 8 bases lining up with TRBD1. Germline V gene data show CDR1 as LGHNA and CDR2 as YNFKEQ. V gave up 3 bases and J gave up 7 bases; unmatched junction bases: 7. The CDR3 extends over 14 amino acids. The CDR3 sequence is CASSQQGAPSGYTF. The DNA for the CDR3 is TGTGCCAGCAGCCAGCAGGGGGCGCCTAGTGGCTACACCTTC.

This clone was counted between two and nine times. This sequence joins TRBV7-9 and TRBJ1-2, with 10 bases that match TRBD1. Trimming cost V 10 bases and J 4 bases; bases outside gene matches: 12. The germline CDR1 and CDR2 sequences are SEHNR and FQNEAQ (reference sequence). This CDR3 has 15 residues. CDR3 in amino acids: CATLSPDRGVYGYTF. In nucleotides, the CDR3 is TGTGCCACCCTTTCCCCGGACAGGGGGGTCTATGGCTACACCTTC.

In nucleotides, the CDR3 is TGTGCCAGCAGCCGTGGACAGGGTTCGGAGACCCAGTACTTC. The encoded protein is CASSRGQGSETQYF. The genes are TRBV7-3 and TRBJ2-5; 8 bases line up with TRBD1. The CDR3 extends over 14 amino acids. V was clipped by 5 bases and J by 5 bases; unmatched bases: 7. Germline V gene lookup returns CDR1 SGHTA and CDR2 FQGTGA. Drawing the rest from reference TRBV7-3 and TRBJ2-5, the complete variable domain is GAGVSQTPSNKVTEKGKYVELRCDPISGHTALYWYRQSLGQGPEFLIYFQGTGAADDSGLPNDRFFAVRPEGSVSTLKIQRTERGDSAVYLCASSRGQGSETQYFGPGTRLLVL.

The chain is built from TRBV7-9 and TRBJ2-3, with 9 nucleotides matching TRBD2. Germline CDR1 is SEHNR and CDR2 is FQNEAQ (reference sequence). Trimming took 3 bases from V and 3 from J; bases not matched to a gene: 4. The CDR3 spans 15 residues. In DNA, the CDR3 is TGTGCCAGCAGCTTGACTAGCGGCCCTACAGATACGCAGTATTTT. Its protein is CASSLTSGPTDTQYF. Full variable domain (remainder filled in from reference TRBV7-9 and TRBJ2-3): DTGVSQNPRHKITKRGQNVTFRCDPISEHNRLYWYRQTLGQGPEFLTYFQNEAQLEKSRLLSDRFSAERPKGSFSTLEIQRTEQGDSAMYLCASSLTSGPTDTQYFGPGTRLTVL.

This clone has a handful of counts. The J gene is TRBJ2-7, the V gene TRBV6-6; 12 bases map to TRBD1. Trimming cost V 4 bases and J 5 bases; bases outside gene matches: 9. Germline V gene data show CDR1 as MNHNY and CDR2 as SVGAGI (reference sequence). This CDR3 has 16 amino acids. The CDR3: CASSSGDRGRSNEQYF. CDR3 nucleotide sequence: TGTGCCAGCAGTTCCGGGGACAGGGGGCGCAGTAACGAGCAGTACTTC.

This sequence joins TRBV5-4 and TRBJ2-2; D uncertain. CDR1 SGHNT and CDR2 YYREEE come from the germline V gene (reference sequence). Trimming removed 0 bases at V and 0 bases at J, with 9 bases between. The CDR3 is 16 residues long. DNA for the CDR3: TGTGCCAGCAGCTTGGTTGGCACTACGAACACCGGGGAGCTGTTTTTT. It is translated as CASSLVGTTNTGELFF.

This clone was observed a few times. The rearrangement uses TRBV19 and TRBJ2-1, with 7 bases lining up with TRBD2. Unmatched junction bases numbered 9, after V lost 7 bases and J lost 0 bases. Germline V gene lookup returns CDR1 LNHDA and CDR2 SQIVND (reference sequence). The CDR3 contains 16 residues. CDR3 loop: CASTLSGDSSYNEQFF. CDR3 DNA sequence: TGTGCCAGTACTTTGAGCGGGGATAGCTCCTACAATGAGCAGTTCTTC. The full variable domain, its missing parts supplied by reference TRBV19 and TRBJ2-1, is DGGITQSPKYLFRKEGQNVTLSCEQNLNHDAMYWYRQDPGQGLRLIYYSQIVNDFQKGDIAEGYSVSREKKESFPLTVTSAQKNPTAFYLCASTLSGDSSYNEQFFGPGTRLTVL.

The chain is built from TRBV27 and TRBJ1-2; D may be TRBD1 (5 bases). In germline, CDR1 is MNHEY, CDR2 SMNVEV (reference sequence). The ends were cut back, 3 bases at V and 5 bases at J, with 10 bases in the middle. The CDR3 runs to 13 residues. The CDR3: CASSFRQGYGYTF. CDR3 in DNA: TGTGCCAGCAGTTTTCGGCAGGGTTATGGCTACACCTTC.

The chain uses TRBV7-9 and TRBJ2-7; 9 nucleotides align to TRBD1. V shed 5 bases and J 5 bases; nucleotides not matched to a gene: 7. Germline values: CDR1 SEHNR, CDR2 FQNEAQ (reference sequence). The CDR3 runs 14 residues. CDR3 sequence (DNA): TGTGCCAGCAGCGGCCGGGACAGGGCCAACGAGCAGTACTTC. Translation: CASSGRDRANEQYF.

The chain employs TRBV27 and TRBJ2-5, with 11 bases lining up with TRBD2. The CDR3 consists of 17 residues. Germline CDR1 reads MNHEY; CDR2 reads SMNVEV (reference sequence). Trimming at V came to 4 bases and at J to 3 bases, leaving 10 bases not matched to a gene. The CDR3 here is CASSYRPSGGPEETQYF. The DNA of the CDR3 is TGTGCCAGCAGTTACCGCCCTAGCGGGGGGCCAGAAGAGACCCAGTACTTC.

The chain uses TRBV9 and TRBJ2-2; tentative D call: TRBD2 (5 bases). Germline V lookup: CDR1 SGDLS, CDR2 YYNGEE. This CDR3 contains 15 residues. Between the trimmed V and J ends, which lost 0 bases and 5 bases, there was a span of 11 bases. The CDR3 nucleotides are TGTGCCAGCAGCGTAGCTACGGGGAAGACCGGGGAGCTGTTTTTT. Amino acids: CASSVATGKTGELFF.

The chain uses TRBV30 and TRBJ2-1, with D uncertain. Germline V CDR1 and CDR2: GTSNPN, SVGIG (reference sequence). Deletions cut 6 bases from V and 2 bases from J, with 11 bases between. This CDR3 has 13 amino acids. CDR3 bases: TGTGCCTGTAGATTTACCACCTACAATGAGCAGTTCTTC. It codes for CACRFTTYNEQFF.

The V and J genes are TRBV19 and TRBJ2-7; 14 bases are shared with TRBD2. CDR3 size: 14 residues. The germline gives CDR1 LNHDA, CDR2 SQIVND (reference sequence). After removal of 6 bases from V and 6 bases from J, the junction contained 4 bases not matched to a gene. In nucleotides, the CDR3 is TGTGCCAGTAGCACCGGGACTAGCGGGGGCGAGCAGTACTTC. Protein: CASSTGTSGGEQYF.

The chain combines TRBV9 with TRBJ1-3; 7 bases are a match to TRBD1. Germline assignment: CDR1 SGDLS and CDR2 YYNGEE. This CDR3 has 15 amino acids. The trim removed 0 bases at V and 0 bases at J, leaving 0 bases unmatched. In nucleotides, the CDR3 is TGTGCCAGCAGCGTAGGGACAGGCTCTGGAAACACCATATATTTT. It yields the protein CASSVGTGSGNTIYF.

This clone was picked up a small number of times. CDR3 amino acids: CSALGDGGMAEAFF. The CDR3 nucleotides are TGCAGCGCCCTAGGGGACGGGGGGATGGCTGAAGCTTTCTTT. The rearrangement joins TRBV29-1 to TRBJ1-1, with D possibly being TRBD1 (5 bases). CDR3 length: 14 amino acids. Trimming cost V 7 bases and J 6 bases, with 21 bases left between them. Germline V gene lookup returns CDR1 SQVTM and CDR2 ANQGSEA.

A remark on this clone: This CDR3 is also generated by other DNA sequences in the sample. V usage is TRBV19 and J usage is TRBJ2-7; D is possibly TRBD2 (5 bases). The CDR3 has 11 amino acids. The V end was cut by 5 bases, the J end by 4 bases, with 6 bases between. Germline CDR1 and CDR2: LNHDA and SQIVND (reference sequence). CDR3 region: CASSGGYEQYF. Here the CDR3 DNA reads TGTGCCAGTAGTGGAGGTTACGAGCAGTACTTC.

Comments on this clone: At one end the junction does not follow the germline gene, possibly because of a read error. The genes are TRBV6-6 and TRBJ1-6, with 8 bases that match TRBD1. This CDR3 contains 16 residues. CDR1 MNHNY and CDR2 SVGAGI come from the germline V gene (reference sequence). Here the CDR3 reads CASSYSRTGQNSPLHF. The CDR3 DNA reads TGTGCCAGCAGCTACTCCAGGACAGGGCAGAATTCACCCCTCCACTTT.